This TCR beta chain was observed in a study of CD8+ T cells in alopecia areata. The sample's treatment: oral pan-JAK inhibitor, 5-10 mg twice daily. RNA, once extracted, was reverse transcribed into cDNA for use as the sequencing template. Some clones are missing from TCRdb's copy, which holds only in-frame ones; the method was immunoSEQ multiplex PCR. Of roughly 100,000 clones in the sample, 80% to 90% were seen once. The CDR3 loop spans 16 amino acids. After removal of 1 base from V and 5 bases from J, the junction contained 5 bases not matched to a gene. The germline gives CDR1 SEHNR, CDR2 FQNEAQ (reference sequence).

The chain recombines TRBV7-9 with TRBJ2-1; 10 positions agree with TRBD1. Here the sequenced sample was CD8+ T cells sorted from blood, taken between weeks 30 and 35, from a patient treated with tofacitinib. The sequence was collected from a human donor with alopecia areata. Here the CDR3 DNA reads TGTGCCAGCAGCTTAGGGGACAGGGGAAAAAACAATGAGCAGTTCTTC. Encoded protein: CASSLGDRGKNNEQFF. The complete variable domain, with remaining parts taken from reference TRBV7-9 and TRBJ2-1, reads DTGVSQNPRHKITKRGQNVTFRCDPISEHNRLYWYRQTLGQGPEFLTYFQNEAQLEKSRLLSDRFSAERPKGSFSTLEIQRTEQGDSAMYLCASSLGDRGKNNEQFFGPGTRLTVL.